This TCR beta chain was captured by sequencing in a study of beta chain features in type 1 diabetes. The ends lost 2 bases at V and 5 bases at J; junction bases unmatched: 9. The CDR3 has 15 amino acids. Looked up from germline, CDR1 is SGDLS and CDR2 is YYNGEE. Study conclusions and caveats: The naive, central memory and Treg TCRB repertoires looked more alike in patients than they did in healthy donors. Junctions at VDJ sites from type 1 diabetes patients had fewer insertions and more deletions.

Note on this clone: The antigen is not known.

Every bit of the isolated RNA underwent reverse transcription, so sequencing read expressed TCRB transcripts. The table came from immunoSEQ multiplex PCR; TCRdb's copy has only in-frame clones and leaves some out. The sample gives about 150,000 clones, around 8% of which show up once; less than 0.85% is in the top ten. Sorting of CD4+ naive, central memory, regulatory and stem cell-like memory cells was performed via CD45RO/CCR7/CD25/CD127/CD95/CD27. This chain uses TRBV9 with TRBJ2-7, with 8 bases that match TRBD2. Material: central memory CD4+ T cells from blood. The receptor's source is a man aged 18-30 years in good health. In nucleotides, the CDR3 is TGTGCCAGCAGCGTGCGGGGACTAGTCGCCGACGAGCAGTACTTC. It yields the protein CASSVRGLVADEQYF.